This T cell receptor beta chain was recovered during a study of shared clonotypes between healthy human individuals. The study's findings and limits: Among the subsets, naive ones generally showed larger estimated richness than memory ones.

Germline CDR1 and CDR2: SNHLY and FYNNEI. V gave up 1 base and J gave up 5 bases; unmatched junction bases: 10. This CDR3 region has 16 residues. Of note for this clone: The antigen is undetermined.

Under the authors' procedure: As immunoSEQ supplied junction-only sequences (without quality scores), filtering differed. The repertoire was sequenced with immunoSEQ multiplex PCR; TCRdb's copy has only in-frame clones and lacks some. Clonal size and the V and J genes are those of that table, whereas D and trimming came from the DNA. The sample comprises roughly 2 million clones, around 95% of which are singletons, and 0.1% to 0.15% rests with the top ten. The sequencing sample was made of naive CD4+ T cells sorted from blood. This sample's subset: CD45RA+ positively selected. The chain has TRBV2 and TRBJ2-7; TRBD2 matches 8 bases. This receptor was identified in a young man in good health. Here the CDR3 DNA reads TGTGCCAGCAGTGAAGATGCCGGGACTAGTCTGGACGAGCAGTACTTC. Translated: CASSEDAGTSLDEQYF.